This TCR beta chain comes out of a study of cytomegalovirus exposure and HLA in healthy donors. The PCR used 60 Vbeta and 13 Jbeta primers. Generated by immunoSEQ multiplex PCR, the TCRdb table keeps only in-frame clones and is missing some. The sample contains some 190,000 clones, about 81% of which appear only once. Study-wide points: The study put 150 or so TCR beta chains on its list as cytomegalovirus-associated. Presence/absence analyses assumed roughly uniform sequencing depth across donors, which may not hold. Later on, a genetic analysis was performed. It linked a missense variant in DCLRE1C with V- and J-gene trimming of TCR beta. In a later analysis, about 17,000 TCR beta sequences were associated with HLA alleles at 0.05 false discovery rate.

A note on this clone: The antigen remains unidentified.

V gave up 1 base and J gave up 7 bases, with 9 bases separating them. The germline V gene encodes CDR1 SGHNT and CDR2 YYREEE (reference sequence). CDR3 length equals 13 residues. Sequencing was carried out using PBMCs. The sequence derives from a man aged 25 to 40 in good health and CMV-seropositive. J is TRBJ2-1 and V is TRBV5-4; D is perhaps TRBD2 (7 bases). The CDR3 bases are TGTGCCAGCAGCTTGAGGGGGGGAAATGAGCAGTTCTTC. This translates into CASSLRGGNEQFF.